This T cell receptor (beta chain) was documented in a study of technical replicates of blood from a few donors. Assay: immunoSEQ multiplex PCR; the TCRdb copy retains only in-frame clones and omits some. The sample has 82,000 or so clones, over 90% seen once; the top ten hold more than 0.35%. The trim removed 5 bases at V and 6 bases at J, leaving 10 bases unmatched. Germline V gene lookup returns CDR1 SGHAT and CDR2 FQNNGV. The CDR3 length is 16 residues. Material for sequencing was T cells isolated from PBMCs. This TCR came from a human donor in good health. The chain is built from TRBV11-2 and TRBJ2-1; 10 nucleotides line up with TRBD2. CDR3 loop: CASSLRGSGRFNEQFF. The CDR3, as DNA: TGTGCCAGCAGCCTCCGGGGTAGCGGGAGGTTCAATGAGCAGTTCTTC.